This T cell receptor (beta chain) stems from a study of cytomegalovirus exposure and HLA in healthy donors. A word on this clone: Its matching antigen is unknown.

Use of 60 Vbeta and 13 Jbeta primers characterized the PCR. The method was immunoSEQ multiplex PCR; TCRdb's version includes in-frame clones alone and lacks a portion of them. This listing includes about 150,000 clones. Study-wide points: Rare sequences made up most TCRs, while some public TCRs were found in many donors. The investigators catalogued 150 to 200 TCR beta chains as cytomegalovirus-associated. According to an earlier analysis, most TCR beta V segments yielded productive rearrangements about 87% or about 30% of the time.

The length of the CDR3 is 14 residues. Germline V gives CDR1 MDHEN, CDR2 SYDVKM. The trim removed 8 bases at V and 8 bases at J, leaving 8 bases unmatched. This sequence was found in a woman in her 50s in good health and CMV-seronegative. This chain uses TRBV28 with TRBJ2-1; 11 nucleotides match TRBD2. Sequencing input: PBMCs. CDR3 coding DNA: TGTGCCAGCCTACTAGCGGGAGCTGTCGATGAGCAGTTCTTC. Its translation is CASLLAGAVDEQFF.